This TCR beta chain stems from a study of T cell repertoires in cytomegalovirus infection. Study details: Evidence of both CMV infection and a matching HLA type came from public TCR beta signatures. Overall study results and limits: Dominating the ex vivo response were HLA-C-restricted CMV-specific TCR beta clonotypes.

Per the germline V gene, CDR1 is SEHNR and CDR2 is FQNEAQ (reference sequence). Trimming removed 5 bases from V and 4 bases from J; junction bases left unmatched: 3. The CDR3 spans 13 residues. Via MiXCR, TCRdb re-called the reads, giving one row per CDR3 protein. The repertoire holds fewer than 350,000 distinct CDR3 sequences, with around a tenth as singletons. With respect to this clonotype: Its antigen remains unknown.

The specimen sequenced was PBMCs. V is TRBV7-9 and J is TRBJ1-2; 8 bases match TRBD1. The source of this sequence is a human donor in good health (CMV status not recorded). Some clones in this sample may be carry-over from other donors' samples. The CDR3 here is CASSKDRVYGYTF. CDR3 in DNA: TGTGCCAGCAGCAAGGACAGGGTCTATGGCTACACCTTC.